This T cell receptor (beta chain) was observed in a study of cytomegalovirus exposure and HLA in healthy donors. Study at large: An early release of data contained about 85 million unique TCRs, which came from HLA-typed donors.

Study-wide results and limits: For TCR beta chains, V- and J-gene trimming was later linked to a missense DCLRE1C variant.

V was clipped by 0 bases and J by 1 base, with 8 bases between them. Germline lookup yields CDR1 SGDLS and CDR2 YYNGEE. The CDR3 contains 16 residues. The PCR made use of 60 Vbeta and 13 Jbeta primers. The method was immunoSEQ multiplex PCR; TCRdb's version includes in-frame clones alone and lacks a portion of them. The sample has about 120,000 clones, over 75% seen once. Comments on this clone: Its antigen is unidentified. Other DNA sequences from this sample encode an identical CDR3 as well.

The sample was PBMCs. The receptor's source is a woman under 30 in good health and CMV-seronegative. V is TRBV9 and J is TRBJ1-6; TRBD1 is a possible D gene (5 bases). The DNA for the CDR3 is TGTGCCAGCAGCGTAGGGGGGGGATCCTATAATTCACCCCTCCACTTT. Translating gives CASSVGGGSYNSPLHF.